Below, 4 T cell receptor beta chains from the same sample are listed, as sequenced in a study of blood T cell repertoires in COVID-19. Generated by immunoSEQ multiplex PCR, the TCRdb table keeps only in-frame clones and is missing some. The sample yields around 300,000 clones, roughly 91% seen once. Sequencing input: peripheral blood. Receptors were obtained from a man aged 50 to 59 with active or convalescent COVID-19.

This chain links TRBV6-5 with TRBJ1-6; perhaps TRBD1 as D (6 bases). The CDR3 loop spans 15 amino acids. The germline V gene has CDR1 MNHEY and CDR2 SVGAGI. Trimming removed 2 bases from V and 10 bases from J, with 15 bases in between. Here the CDR3 reads CASSYTSDSQSPLHF. In DNA form, the CDR3 reads TGTGCCAGCAGTTACACATCGGACAGTCAATCACCCCTCCACTTT.

The chain carries TRBV27 and TRBJ2-5, with a tentative D call TRBD1 (6 bases). The germline V gene encodes CDR1 MNHEY and CDR2 SMNVEV (reference sequence). The CDR3 runs 14 residues. Trimming stripped 1 base from V and 1 base from J, with 7 bases between. CDR3 sequence reads: CASSLLGGQETQYF. The CDR3 coding sequence is TGTGCCAGCAGTTTATTAGGGGGCCAAGAGACCCAGTACTTC.

This clone was found once. The genes are TRBV20-1 and TRBJ1-2; D is possibly TRBD1 (6 bases). Trimming cost V 6 bases and J 6 bases, with 8 bases left between them. Looked up from germline, CDR1 is DFQATT and CDR2 is SNEGSKA (reference sequence). The CDR3 is 10 residues long. In DNA form, the CDR3 reads TGCAGTGCAAACAGGGATGGCTACACCTTC. This gives the protein CSANRDGYTF.

The CDR3 nucleotides read TGTGCCAGCTCACGTATGCCTGAAAAGCACTATGGCTACACCTTC. This translates into CASSRMPEKHYGYTF. This chain connects TRBV18 to TRBJ1-2; D not certain. The CDR3 contains 15 residues. The V gene lost 4 bases and the J gene lost 3 bases, with 15 bases spanning the gap. CDR1 KGHSH and CDR2 LQKENI come from the germline V gene.